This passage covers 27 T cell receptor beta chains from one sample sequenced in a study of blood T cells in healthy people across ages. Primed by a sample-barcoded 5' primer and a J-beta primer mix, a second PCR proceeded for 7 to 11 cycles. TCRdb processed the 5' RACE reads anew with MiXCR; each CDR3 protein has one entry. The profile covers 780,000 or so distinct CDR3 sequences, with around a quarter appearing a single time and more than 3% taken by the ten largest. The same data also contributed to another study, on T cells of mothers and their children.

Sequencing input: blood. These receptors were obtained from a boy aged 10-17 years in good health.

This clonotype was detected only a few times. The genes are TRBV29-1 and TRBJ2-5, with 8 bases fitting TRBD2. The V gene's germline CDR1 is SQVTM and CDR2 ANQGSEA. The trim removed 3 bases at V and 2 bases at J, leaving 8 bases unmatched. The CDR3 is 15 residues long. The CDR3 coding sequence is TGCAGCGTTGATACCGGGGGGGCGATTCAAGAGACCCAGTACTTC. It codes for CSVDTGGAIQETQYF. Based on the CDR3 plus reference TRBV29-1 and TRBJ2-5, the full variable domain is SAVISQKPSRDICQRGTSLTIQCQVDSQVTMMFWYRQQPGQSLTLIATANQGSEATYESGFVIDKFPISRPNLTFSTLTVSNMSPEDSSIYLCSVDTGGAIQETQYFGPGTRLLVL.

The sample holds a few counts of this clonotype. The CDR3 here is CAIRYDSNMNTEAFF. As DNA, the CDR3 is TGTGCCATCAGGTACGACAGCAACATGAACACTGAAGCTTTCTTT. This chain joins TRBV10-3 and TRBJ1-1, with a tentative D call TRBD1 (5 bases). The V gene's germline CDR1 is ENHRY and CDR2 SYGVKD. The CDR3 extends over 15 amino acids. Trimming pared 6 bases from V and 0 bases from J, leaving 14 bases between.

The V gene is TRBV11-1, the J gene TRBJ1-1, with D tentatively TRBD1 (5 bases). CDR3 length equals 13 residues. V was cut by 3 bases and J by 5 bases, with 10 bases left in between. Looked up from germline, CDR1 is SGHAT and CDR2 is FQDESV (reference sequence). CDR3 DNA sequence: TGTGCCAGCAGCTTTGACAGAGCGACTGAAGCTTTCTTT. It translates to CASSFDRATEAFF.

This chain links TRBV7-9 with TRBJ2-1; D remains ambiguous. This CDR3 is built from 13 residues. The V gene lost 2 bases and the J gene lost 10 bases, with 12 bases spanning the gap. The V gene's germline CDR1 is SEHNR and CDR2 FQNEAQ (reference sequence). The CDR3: CASSLPAAPEQFF. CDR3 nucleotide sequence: TGTGCCAGCAGCTTACCCGCGGCCCCAGAGCAGTTCTTC.

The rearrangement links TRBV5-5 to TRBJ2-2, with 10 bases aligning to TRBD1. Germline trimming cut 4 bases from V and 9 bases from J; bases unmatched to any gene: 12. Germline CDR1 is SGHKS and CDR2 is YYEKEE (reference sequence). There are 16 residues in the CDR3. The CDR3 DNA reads TGTGCCAGCAGCAAAACCGGGACAGGGGAGATGAGGGAGCTGTTTTTT. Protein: CASSKTGTGEMRELFF.

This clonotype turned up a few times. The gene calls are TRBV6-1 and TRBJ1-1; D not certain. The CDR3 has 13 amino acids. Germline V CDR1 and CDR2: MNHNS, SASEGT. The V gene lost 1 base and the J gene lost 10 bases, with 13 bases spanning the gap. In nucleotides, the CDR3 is TGTGCCAGCAGTGAAGAAGCAGGTTTCGGAGCTTTCTTT. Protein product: CASSEEAGFGAFF.

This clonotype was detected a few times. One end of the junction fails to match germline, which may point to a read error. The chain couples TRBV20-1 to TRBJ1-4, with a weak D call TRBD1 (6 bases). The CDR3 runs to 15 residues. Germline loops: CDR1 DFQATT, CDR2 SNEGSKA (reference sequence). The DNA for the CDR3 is TGCAGTGCTAGAGTAGACAGGCTCGGTGGGGAAAAACTGGTTTTT. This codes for CSARVDRLGGEKLVF.

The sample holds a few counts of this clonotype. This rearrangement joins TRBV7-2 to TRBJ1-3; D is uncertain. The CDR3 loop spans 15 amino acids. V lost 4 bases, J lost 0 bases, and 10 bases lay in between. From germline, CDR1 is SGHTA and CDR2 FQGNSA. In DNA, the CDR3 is TGTGCCAGCAGCTGGGGAGTCAGCTCTGGAAACACCATATATTTT. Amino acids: CASSWGVSSGNTIYF. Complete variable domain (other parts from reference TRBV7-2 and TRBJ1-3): GAGVSQSPSNKVTEKGKDVELRCDPISGHTALYWYRQSLGQGLEFLIYFQGNSAPDKSGLPSDRFSAERTGGSVSTLTIQRTQQEDSAVYLCASSWGVSSGNTIYFGEGSWLTVV.

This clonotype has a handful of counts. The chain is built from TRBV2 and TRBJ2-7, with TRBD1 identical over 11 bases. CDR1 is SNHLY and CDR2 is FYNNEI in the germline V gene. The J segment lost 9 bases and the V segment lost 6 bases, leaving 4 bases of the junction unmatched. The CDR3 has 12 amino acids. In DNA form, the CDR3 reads TGTGCCAGCAGCGCCGGGACAGGGGGGCAGTACTTC. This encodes CASSAGTGGQYF.

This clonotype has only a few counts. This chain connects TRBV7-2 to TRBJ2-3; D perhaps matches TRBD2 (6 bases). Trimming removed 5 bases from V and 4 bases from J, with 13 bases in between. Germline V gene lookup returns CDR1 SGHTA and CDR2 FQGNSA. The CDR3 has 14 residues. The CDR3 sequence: CASSPTSFADTQYF. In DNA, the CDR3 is TGTGCCAGCAGCCCGACTAGTTTCGCAGATACGCAGTATTTT.

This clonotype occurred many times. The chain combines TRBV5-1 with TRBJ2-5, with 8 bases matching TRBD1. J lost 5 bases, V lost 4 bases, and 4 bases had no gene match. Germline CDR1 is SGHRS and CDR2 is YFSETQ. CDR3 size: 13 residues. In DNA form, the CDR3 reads TGCGCCAGCAGCACGACAGGGGTCGAGACCCAGTACTTC. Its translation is CASSTTGVETQYF.

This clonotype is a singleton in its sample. The CDR3 DNA follows: TGCAGTCCGACCGGGACACCCTCTGAAGAGACCCAGTACTTC. This sequence encodes CSPTGTPSEETQYF. The chain links TRBV29-1 to TRBJ2-5; D might be TRBD1 (6 bases). Germline CDR1 is SQVTM and CDR2 is ANQGSEA. CDR3 length equals 14 residues. Combining the CDR3 with reference TRBV29-1 and TRBJ2-5 gives the whole variable domain SAVISQKPSRDICQRGTSLTIQCQVDSQVTMMFWYRQQPGQSLTLIATANQGSEATYESGFVIDKFPISRPNLTFSTLTVSNMSPEDSSIYLCSPTGTPSEETQYFGPGTRLLVL.

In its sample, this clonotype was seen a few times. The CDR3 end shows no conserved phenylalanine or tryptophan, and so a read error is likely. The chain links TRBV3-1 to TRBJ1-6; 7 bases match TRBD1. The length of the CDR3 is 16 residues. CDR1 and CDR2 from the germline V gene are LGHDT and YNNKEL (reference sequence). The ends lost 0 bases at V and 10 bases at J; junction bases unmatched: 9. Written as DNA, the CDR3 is TGTGCCAGCAGCCAAGATCGGCGCGCAGGGGGGTCACCCCTCCACCTT. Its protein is CASSQDRRAGGSPLHL.

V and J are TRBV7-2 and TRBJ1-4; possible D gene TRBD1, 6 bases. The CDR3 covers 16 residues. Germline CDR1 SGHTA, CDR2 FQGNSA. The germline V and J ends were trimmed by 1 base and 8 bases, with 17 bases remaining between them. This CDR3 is CASSLVTGQGEEKLFF. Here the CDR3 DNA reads TGTGCCAGCAGCTTAGTTACAGGGCAGGGTGAGGAAAAACTGTTTTTT.

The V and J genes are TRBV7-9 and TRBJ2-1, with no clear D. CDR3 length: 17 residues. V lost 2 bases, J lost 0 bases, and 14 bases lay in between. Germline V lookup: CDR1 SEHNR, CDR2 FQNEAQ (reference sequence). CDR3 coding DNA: TGTGCCAGCAGCTTACTCGTAGCTTCGAGCTCCTACAATGAGCAGTTCTTC. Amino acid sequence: CASSLLVASSSYNEQFF.

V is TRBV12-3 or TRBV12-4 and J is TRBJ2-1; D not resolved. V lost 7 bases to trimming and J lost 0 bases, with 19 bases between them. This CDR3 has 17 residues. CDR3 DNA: TGTGCCAGCATCCCTTCTCACCGAGGACCCTCCTACAATGAGCAGTTCTTC. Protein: CASIPSHRGPSYNEQFF.

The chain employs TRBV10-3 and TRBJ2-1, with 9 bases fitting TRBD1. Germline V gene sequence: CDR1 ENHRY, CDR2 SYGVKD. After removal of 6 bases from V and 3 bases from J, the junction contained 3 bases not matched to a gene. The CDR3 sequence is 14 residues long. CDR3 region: CAISRTGVYNEQFF. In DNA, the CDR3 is TGTGCCATCAGCCGGACAGGGGTCTACAATGAGCAGTTCTTC.

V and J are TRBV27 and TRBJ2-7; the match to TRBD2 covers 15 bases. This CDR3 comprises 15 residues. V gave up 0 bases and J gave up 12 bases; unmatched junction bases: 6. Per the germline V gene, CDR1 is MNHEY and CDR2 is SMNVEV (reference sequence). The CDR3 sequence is CASSLSGLAGGLMYF. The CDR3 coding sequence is TGTGCCAGCAGTTTATCGGGACTAGCGGGGGGACTCATGTACTTC.

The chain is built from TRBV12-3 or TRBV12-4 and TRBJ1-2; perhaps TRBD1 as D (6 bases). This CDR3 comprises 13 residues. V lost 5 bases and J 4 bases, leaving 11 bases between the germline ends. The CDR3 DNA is TGTGCCAGCAGTGTTGGACAGCCCTATGGCTACACCTTC. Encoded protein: CASSVGQPYGYTF.

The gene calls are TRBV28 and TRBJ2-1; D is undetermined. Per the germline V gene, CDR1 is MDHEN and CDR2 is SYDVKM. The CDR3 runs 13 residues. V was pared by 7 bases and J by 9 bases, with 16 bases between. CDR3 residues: CASNHPLYPEQFF. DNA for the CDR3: TGTGCCAGCAATCATCCCCTGTATCCTGAGCAGTTCTTC. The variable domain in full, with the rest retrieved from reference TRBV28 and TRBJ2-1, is DVKVTQSSRYLVKRTGEKVFLECVQDMDHENMFWYRQDPGLGLRLIYFSYDVKMKEKGDIPEGYSVSREKKERFSLILESASTNQTSMYLCASNHPLYPEQFFGPGTRLTVL.

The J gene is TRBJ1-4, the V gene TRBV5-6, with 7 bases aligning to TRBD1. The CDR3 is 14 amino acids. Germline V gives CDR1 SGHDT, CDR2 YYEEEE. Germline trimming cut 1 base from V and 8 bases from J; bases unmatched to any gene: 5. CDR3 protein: CASSLTGDKEKLFF. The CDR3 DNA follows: TGTGCCAGCAGCTTGACAGGGGATAAGGAAAAACTGTTTTTT.

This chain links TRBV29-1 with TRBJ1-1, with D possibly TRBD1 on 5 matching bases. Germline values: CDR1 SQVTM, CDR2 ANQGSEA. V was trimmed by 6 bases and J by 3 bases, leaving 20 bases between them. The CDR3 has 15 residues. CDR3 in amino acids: CSVDPVGGGDTEAFF. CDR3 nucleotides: TGCAGCGTCGACCCCGTTGGCGGGGGTGACACTGAAGCTTTCTTT.

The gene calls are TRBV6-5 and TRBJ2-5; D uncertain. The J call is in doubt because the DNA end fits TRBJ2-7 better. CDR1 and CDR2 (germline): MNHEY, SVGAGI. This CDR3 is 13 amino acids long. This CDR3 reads CASSSPVDHEQYF. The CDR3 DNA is TGTGCCAGCAGTTCTCCGGTGGACCACGAGCAGTACTTC.

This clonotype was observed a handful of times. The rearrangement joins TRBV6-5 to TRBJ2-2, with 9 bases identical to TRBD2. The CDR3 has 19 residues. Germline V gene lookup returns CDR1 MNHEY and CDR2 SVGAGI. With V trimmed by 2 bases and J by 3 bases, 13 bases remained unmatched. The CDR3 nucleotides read TGTGCCAGCAGTTACCCTGATAAAGCGGGAGGCCCCTACACCGGGGAGCTGTTTTTT. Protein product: CASSYPDKAGGPYTGELFF.

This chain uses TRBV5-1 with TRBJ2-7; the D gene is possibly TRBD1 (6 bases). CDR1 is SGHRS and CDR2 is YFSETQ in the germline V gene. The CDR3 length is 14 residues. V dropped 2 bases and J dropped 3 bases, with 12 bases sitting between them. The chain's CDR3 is CASSFGVGGYEQYF. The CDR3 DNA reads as TGCGCCAGCAGCTTTGGTGTAGGGGGCTACGAGCAGTACTTC.

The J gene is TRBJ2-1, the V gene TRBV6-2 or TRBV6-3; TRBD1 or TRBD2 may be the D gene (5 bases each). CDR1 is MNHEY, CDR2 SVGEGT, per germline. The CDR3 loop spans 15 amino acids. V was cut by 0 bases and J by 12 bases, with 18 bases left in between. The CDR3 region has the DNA TGTGCCAGCAGTTACTCGGCCGGGACCCTCGTAGGGCAGTTCTTC. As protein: CASSYSAGTLVGQFF.

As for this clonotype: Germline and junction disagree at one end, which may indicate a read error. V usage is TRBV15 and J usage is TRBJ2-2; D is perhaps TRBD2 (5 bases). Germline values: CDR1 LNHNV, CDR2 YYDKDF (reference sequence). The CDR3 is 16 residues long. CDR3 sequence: CATSRYGKANTGELFF. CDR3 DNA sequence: TGTGCCACCAGCAGATACGGGAAGGCGAATACCGGGGAGCTGTTTTTT.